The rows below give T cell receptor beta chains drawn from one sample of a study of T cell responses to AZD1222 COVID-19 vaccine. Only in-frame clones appear in the TCRdb table, and some are missing; sequencing was by immunoSEQ multiplex PCR. The repertoire holds approximately 150,000 clones, approximately 90% seen once, with under 4% in the top ten. Sequencing was performed on peripheral blood, taken 28 days after the second AZD1222 dose. The receptors stem from an adult who received the AZD1222 COVID-19 vaccine. Both conserved end residues are part of each CDR3. The order of the fields is clone size, J gene, D gene, V gene, CDR3 protein, CDR3 DNA. A D gene is named only where the DNA matches it firmly. The size of a clone is reported for some rows only, either as once, few or many, or as a class for expanded clones.

abundance: NA
j_gene: TRBJ2-3
d_gene: NA
v_gene: TRBV19
CDR3aa: CASSILGTDTQYF
CDR3nt: TGTGCCAGTAGTATACTCGGCACAGATACGCAGTATTTT

abundance: few
j_gene: TRBJ1-2
d_gene: NA
v_gene: TRBV12-3/TRBV12-4
CDR3aa: CASSTRDRASYTF
CDR3nt: TGTGCCAGCTCCACTAGGGATAGAGCGAGCTACACCTTC

abundance: NA
j_gene: TRBJ2-1
d_gene: NA
v_gene: TRBV5-4
CDR3aa: CASSFGGNEQFF
CDR3nt: TGTGCCAGCAGCTTTGGAGGGAATGAGCAGTTCTTC

abundance: NA
j_gene: TRBJ2-1
d_gene: NA
v_gene: TRBV12-3/TRBV12-4
CDR3aa: CASSLGQFNEQFF
CDR3nt: TGTGCCAGCAGTTTGGGCCAATTCAATGAGCAGTTCTTC

abundance: NA
j_gene: TRBJ2-7
d_gene: NA
v_gene: TRBV9
CDR3aa: CASSEGPGTPYEQYF
CDR3nt: TGTGCCAGCAGCGAGGGGCCCGGGACCCCCTACGAGCAGTACTTC

abundance: once
j_gene: TRBJ1-2
d_gene: TRBD1
v_gene: TRBV11-2
CDR3aa: CASSQLTGQGARDGYTF
CDR3nt: TGTGCCAGCAGCCAACTAACTGGACAGGGGGCGAGGGATGGCTACACCTTC

abundance: NA
j_gene: TRBJ2-2
d_gene: NA
v_gene: TRBV27
CDR3aa: CASSLFPRASNTGELFF
CDR3nt: TGTGCCAGCAGTTTATTTCCCAGGGCTTCTAACACCGGGGAGCTGTTTTTT

abundance: NA
j_gene: TRBJ1-1
d_gene: NA
v_gene: TRBV5-1
CDR3aa: CASSSEGYSYTEAFF
CDR3nt: TGCGCCAGCAGCTCGGAGGGCTATTCGTACACTGAAGCTTTCTTT

abundance: NA
j_gene: TRBJ2-1
d_gene: NA
v_gene: TRBV7-6
CDR3aa: CASSSGLNEQFF
CDR3nt: TGTGCCAGCAGCTCGGGTCTAAATGAGCAGTTCTTC

abundance: NA
j_gene: TRBJ1-4
d_gene: NA
v_gene: TRBV7-9
CDR3aa: CASSRDIGGEKLFF
CDR3nt: TGTGCCAGCAGCCGGGACATCGGTGGAGAAAAACTGTTTTTT

abundance: few
j_gene: TRBJ1-1
d_gene: NA
v_gene: TRBV6-5
CDR3aa: CASRRNSFLNTEAFF
CDR3nt: TGTGCCAGCCGGCGGAATTCTTTTCTGAACACTGAAGCTTTCTTT

abundance: NA
j_gene: TRBJ1-1
d_gene: TRBD1
v_gene: TRBV18
CDR3aa: CASSPPGTGRSTEAFF
CDR3nt: TGTGCCAGCTCACCACCGGGGACAGGCCGAAGCACTGAAGCTTTCTTT

abundance: NA
j_gene: TRBJ1-5
d_gene: TRBD1
v_gene: TRBV20-1
CDR3aa: CSATTGQVQHF
CDR3nt: TGCAGTGCTACGACAGGGCAAGTCCAGCATTTT

abundance: NA
j_gene: TRBJ2-2
d_gene: NA
v_gene: TRBV27
CDR3aa: CASSLSRSNGELFF
CDR3nt: TGTGCCAGCAGTTTATCGCGGTCGAACGGGGAGCTGTTTTTT

abundance: NA
j_gene: TRBJ1-1
d_gene: NA
v_gene: TRBV5-4
CDR3aa: CASSLDMQGSTLTEAFF
CDR3nt: TGTGCCAGCAGCTTGGATATGCAGGGCTCCACTCTCACTGAAGCTTTCTTT

abundance: NA
j_gene: TRBJ1-4
d_gene: TRBD1
v_gene: TRBV19
CDR3aa: CASSLRGQNEKLFF
CDR3nt: TGTGCCAGTAGCCTGAGGGGGCAGAATGAAAAACTGTTTTTT

abundance: NA
j_gene: TRBJ2-6
d_gene: NA
v_gene: TRBV12-3/TRBV12-4
CDR3aa: CASSFKGNVLTF
CDR3nt: TGTGCCAGCAGTTTTAAGGGCAACGTCCTGACTTTC

abundance: NA
j_gene: TRBJ2-3
d_gene: NA
v_gene: TRBV15
CDR3aa: CATSTPGLRTDTQYF
CDR3nt: TGTGCCACCAGCACACCGGGACTCCGCACAGATACGCAGTATTTT

abundance: NA
j_gene: TRBJ2-6
d_gene: NA
v_gene: TRBV5-1
CDR3aa: CASSAQEPGANVLTF
CDR3nt: TGCGCCAGCAGCGCACAGGAACCTGGGGCCAACGTCCTGACTTTC

abundance: NA
j_gene: TRBJ1-2
d_gene: NA
v_gene: TRBV19
CDR3aa: CASSMGQGYGYTF
CDR3nt: TGTGCCAGTAGTATGGGGCAGGGATATGGCTACACCTTC

abundance: NA
j_gene: TRBJ2-3
d_gene: NA
v_gene: TRBV5-4
CDR3aa: CASSRPSTDTQYF
CDR3nt: TGTGCCAGCAGTCGGCCTAGCACAGATACGCAGTATTTT

abundance: NA
j_gene: TRBJ2-1
d_gene: NA
v_gene: TRBV1
CDR3aa: CTSSQDMGGSSYNEQFF
CDR3nt: TGCACCAGCAGCCAAGATATGGGCGGTAGCTCCTACAATGAGCAGTTCTTC

abundance: NA
j_gene: TRBJ2-3
d_gene: NA
v_gene: TRBV27
CDR3aa: CASSLLLSWGTDTQYF
CDR3nt: TGTGCCAGCAGTTTATTATTATCCTGGGGCACAGATACGCAGTATTTT

abundance: once
j_gene: TRBJ2-7
d_gene: TRBD2
v_gene: TRBV2
CDR3aa: CATTRLAGGGEQYF
CDR3nt: TGTGCCACCACCCGACTAGCGGGAGGAGGAGAGCAGTACTTC

abundance: few
j_gene: TRBJ2-5
d_gene: NA
v_gene: TRBV7-9
CDR3aa: CASSFEATGQETQYF
CDR3nt: TGTGCCAGCAGCTTCGAAGCGACGGGACAAGAGACCCAGTACTTC

abundance: NA
j_gene: TRBJ1-1
d_gene: TRBD1
v_gene: TRBV5-1
CDR3aa: CASRQRQGPLNTEAFF
CDR3nt: TGCGCCAGCAGACAAAGACAGGGACCTTTGAACACTGAAGCTTTCTTT

abundance: many
j_gene: TRBJ1-1
d_gene: NA
v_gene: TRBV27
CDR3aa: CASSLGAALMNTEAFF
CDR3nt: TGTGCCAGCAGTTTGGGGGCAGCCTTGATGAACACTGAAGCTTTCTTT

abundance: once
j_gene: TRBJ1-2
d_gene: TRBD1
v_gene: TRBV6-5
CDR3aa: CASSYGTVNYGYTF
CDR3nt: TGTGCCAGCAGTTACGGGACAGTTAACTATGGCTACACCTTC

abundance: NA
j_gene: TRBJ1-2
d_gene: TRBD1
v_gene: TRBV7-2
CDR3aa: CASSLTGGAGYGYTF
CDR3nt: TGTGCCAGCAGCTTGACAGGGGGCGCCGGCTATGGCTACACCTTC

abundance: NA
j_gene: TRBJ2-1
d_gene: TRBD2
v_gene: TRBV10-1
CDR3aa: CASSERSSGRVYNEQFF
CDR3nt: TGCGCCAGCAGTGAGAGGAGTAGCGGGAGGGTTTACAATGAGCAGTTCTTC

abundance: NA
j_gene: TRBJ2-7
d_gene: NA
v_gene: TRBV3-1/TRBV3-2
CDR3aa: CASSHRDFFYEQYF
CDR3nt: TGTGCCAGCAGCCATCGGGACTTCTTCTACGAGCAGTACTTC

abundance: NA
j_gene: TRBJ1-1
d_gene: NA
v_gene: TRBV2
CDR3aa: CASRVQSEAFF
CDR3nt: TGTGCCAGCAGGGTCCAGTCTGAAGCTTTCTTT

abundance: NA
j_gene: TRBJ2-2
d_gene: TRBD2
v_gene: TRBV27
CDR3aa: CASNPTAGGPSTGELFF
CDR3nt: TGTGCCAGCAACCCTACGGCGGGAGGGCCAAGCACCGGGGAGCTGTTTTTT

abundance: NA
j_gene: TRBJ2-7
d_gene: TRBD1
v_gene: TRBV15
CDR3aa: CATSRDLGQGKYEQYF
CDR3nt: TGTGCCACCAGCAGAGATCTGGGACAGGGAAAATACGAGCAGTACTTC

abundance: NA
j_gene: TRBJ1-3
d_gene: NA
v_gene: TRBV5-1
CDR3aa: CASSLDGTSGNTIYF
CDR3nt: TGCGCCAGCAGCTTGGATGGGACCTCTGGAAACACCATATATTTT

abundance: NA
j_gene: TRBJ1-3
d_gene: NA
v_gene: TRBV4-1
CDR3aa: CASSQELTRYSGNTIYF
CDR3nt: TGCGCCAGCAGCCAAGAATTAACGAGGTACTCTGGAAACACCATATATTTT

abundance: NA
j_gene: TRBJ2-3
d_gene: NA
v_gene: TRBV2
CDR3aa: CASSISRGRDTQYF
CDR3nt: TGTGCCAGCAGTATATCCAGGGGACGTGATACGCAGTATTTT

abundance: NA
j_gene: TRBJ2-4
d_gene: NA
v_gene: TRBV19
CDR3aa: CASSIDLHGRFGGLAKNIQYF
CDR3nt: TGTGCCAGTAGTATAGATCTGCACGGCCGCTTTGGAGGCCTAGCCAAAAACATTCAGTACTTC

abundance: NA
j_gene: TRBJ2-3
d_gene: NA
v_gene: TRBV19
CDR3aa: CASSPRQGGTSTDTQYF
CDR3nt: TGTGCCAGTAGTCCCCGACAGGGAGGAACTAGCACAGATACGCAGTATTTT

abundance: NA
j_gene: TRBJ1-2
d_gene: TRBD1
v_gene: TRBV6-4
CDR3aa: CASSDRRGQVYTF
CDR3nt: TGTGCCAGCAGCGATAGAAGGGGGCAGGTCTACACCTTC

abundance: NA
j_gene: TRBJ2-7
d_gene: TRBD2
v_gene: TRBV20-1
CDR3aa: CSASNPAGAYEQYF
CDR3nt: TGCAGTGCTAGTAATCCAGCGGGAGCCTACGAGCAGTACTTC

abundance: NA
j_gene: TRBJ2-2
d_gene: TRBD1
v_gene: TRBV5-1
CDR3aa: CASSQQGDTGELFF
CDR3nt: TGCGCCAGCAGCCAGCAGGGGGACACCGGGGAGCTATTTTTT

abundance: NA
j_gene: TRBJ2-3
d_gene: NA
v_gene: TRBV14
CDR3aa: CASSHDRLGADTQYF
CDR3nt: TGTGCCAGCAGCCACGACAGGCTAGGGGCAGATACGCAGTATTTT

abundance: NA
j_gene: TRBJ2-7
d_gene: TRBD2
v_gene: TRBV5-1
CDR3aa: CASNSGTSPYEQYF
CDR3nt: TGCGCCAGCAACTCCGGGACTAGCCCCTACGAGCAGTACTTC

abundance: NA
j_gene: TRBJ1-4
d_gene: NA
v_gene: TRBV2
CDR3aa: CASSRGNEKLFF
CDR3nt: TGTGCCAGCAGCAGGGGTAATGAAAAACTGTTTTTT

abundance: NA
j_gene: TRBJ1-5
d_gene: TRBD1
v_gene: TRBV28
CDR3aa: CASSFGTGVQPQHF
CDR3nt: TGTGCCAGCAGTTTTGGGACAGGGGTTCAGCCCCAGCATTTT

abundance: NA
j_gene: TRBJ1-1
d_gene: NA
v_gene: TRBV5-4
CDR3aa: CASSLRREGTEAFF
CDR3nt: TGTGCCAGCAGCTTACGAAGGGAGGGAACTGAAGCTTTCTTT

abundance: NA
j_gene: TRBJ2-5
d_gene: TRBD2
v_gene: TRBV5-1
CDR3aa: CASSSRASGSEETQYF
CDR3nt: TGCGCCAGCAGCTCCCGGGCTAGCGGGAGTGAAGAGACCCAGTACTTC

abundance: NA
j_gene: TRBJ1-2
d_gene: NA
v_gene: TRBV19
CDR3aa: CASSMVDDYGYTF
CDR3nt: TGTGCCAGTAGTATGGTAGACGACTATGGCTACACCTTC

abundance: NA
j_gene: TRBJ2-5
d_gene: NA
v_gene: TRBV6-8
CDR3aa: CASSYATGPQETQYF
CDR3nt: TGTGCCAGCAGTTATGCGACGGGGCCCCAAGAGACCCAGTACTTC

abundance: NA
j_gene: TRBJ1-2
d_gene: NA
v_gene: TRBV3-1/TRBV3-2
CDR3aa: CASSPIPGRGSNYGYTF
CDR3nt: TGTGCCAGCAGCCCGATCCCGGGAAGGGGATCTAACTATGGCTACACCTTC

abundance: NA
j_gene: TRBJ1-2
d_gene: NA
v_gene: TRBV30
CDR3aa: CAWRSQGSLSGGYTF
CDR3nt: TGTGCCTGGAGATCGCAGGGATCCCTATCTGGTGGCTACACCTTC

abundance: NA
j_gene: TRBJ1-2
d_gene: NA
v_gene: TRBV5-1
CDR3aa: CASSLGDSNYGYTF
CDR3nt: TGCGCCAGCAGCTTGGGGGACTCGAACTATGGCTACACCTTC

abundance: NA
j_gene: TRBJ1-2
d_gene: TRBD1
v_gene: TRBV5-1
CDR3aa: CASSLMAGGQDYGYTF
CDR3nt: TGCGCCAGCAGCTTGATGGCAGGGGGCCAGGACTATGGCTACACCTTC

abundance: NA
j_gene: TRBJ2-3
d_gene: NA
v_gene: TRBV27
CDR3aa: CASSYHSGSSTDTQYF
CDR3nt: TGTGCCAGCAGTTACCACAGCGGCTCTAGCACAGATACGCAGTATTTT

abundance: NA
j_gene: TRBJ1-2
d_gene: NA
v_gene: TRBV29-1
CDR3aa: CSVEAGLYGYTF
CDR3nt: TGCAGCGTTGAAGCGGGTCTTTATGGCTACACCTTC

abundance: NA
j_gene: TRBJ2-7
d_gene: TRBD2
v_gene: TRBV27
CDR3aa: CASSLYGDEREGHYEQYF
CDR3nt: TGTGCCAGCAGTCTCTACGGGGACGAGCGGGAGGGCCATTATGAGCAGTACTTC

abundance: NA
j_gene: TRBJ2-7
d_gene: TRBD2
v_gene: TRBV27
CDR3aa: CASKTGTSATYEQYF
CDR3nt: TGTGCCAGCAAGACAGGGACTAGCGCCACCTACGAGCAGTACTTC

abundance: NA
j_gene: TRBJ2-2
d_gene: TRBD1
v_gene: TRBV25-1
CDR3aa: CASSGQGRKTGELFF
CDR3nt: TGTGCCAGCAGTGGACAGGGGAGGAAAACCGGGGAGCTGTTTTTT